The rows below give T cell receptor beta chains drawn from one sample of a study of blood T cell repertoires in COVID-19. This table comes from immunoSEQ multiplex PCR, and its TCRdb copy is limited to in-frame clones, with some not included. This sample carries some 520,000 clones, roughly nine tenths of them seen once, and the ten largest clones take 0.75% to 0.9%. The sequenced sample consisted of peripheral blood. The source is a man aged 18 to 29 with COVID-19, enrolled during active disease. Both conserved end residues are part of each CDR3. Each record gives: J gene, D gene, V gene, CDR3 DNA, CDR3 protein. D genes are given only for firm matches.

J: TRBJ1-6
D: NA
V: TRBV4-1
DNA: TGCGCCAGCAGCCAAGACCTTCGTTCACCCCTCCACTTT
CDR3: CASSQDLRSPLHF

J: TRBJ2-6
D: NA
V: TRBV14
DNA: TGTGCCAGCAGCCGCCCGTTAGGACAGCCTGGGGCCAACGTCCTGACTTTC
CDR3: CASSRPLGQPGANVLTF

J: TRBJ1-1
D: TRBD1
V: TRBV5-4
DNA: TGTGCCAGCAGCAGGACAGGGAGCACTGAAGCTTTCTTT
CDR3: CASSRTGSTEAFF

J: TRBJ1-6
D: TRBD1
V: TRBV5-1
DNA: TGCGCCAGCAGCTTGGGACAGGGTAACTCACCCCTCCACTTT
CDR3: CASSLGQGNSPLHF

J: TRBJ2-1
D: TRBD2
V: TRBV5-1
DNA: TGCGCCAGCAGCCAAAGCGGGGTGGACAATGAGCAGTTCTTC
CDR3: CASSQSGVDNEQFF

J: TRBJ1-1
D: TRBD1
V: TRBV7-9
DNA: TGTGCCAGCAGCTTATTTCGACAGGGGACGGGTGAAGCTTTCTTT
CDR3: CASSLFRQGTGEAFF

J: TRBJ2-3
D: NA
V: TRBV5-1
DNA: TGCGCCAGCAGCTTGTCGGGTTTAGGGGCAGATACGCAGTATTTT
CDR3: CASSLSGLGADTQYF

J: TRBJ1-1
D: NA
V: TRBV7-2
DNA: TGTGCCAGCAGCTTAGGTCCCGTGAACACTGAAGCTTTCTTT
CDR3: CASSLGPVNTEAFF

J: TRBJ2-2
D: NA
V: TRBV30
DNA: TGTGCCTGCAAAGGGGGTACCGGGGAGCTGTTTTTT
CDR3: CACKGGTGELFF

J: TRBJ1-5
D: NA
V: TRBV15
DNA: TGTGCCACCAGCAGTGCAGGGTCCCAGCCCCAGCATTTT
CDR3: CATSSAGSQPQHF

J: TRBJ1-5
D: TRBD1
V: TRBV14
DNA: TGTGCCAGCAGCCATCGACGACAGGGGGAAGCTCAGCCCCAGCATTTT
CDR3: CASSHRRQGEAQPQHF

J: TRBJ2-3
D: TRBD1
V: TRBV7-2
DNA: TGTGCCAACTCCAATATAGGGGGCCCCACGGATACGCAGTATTTT
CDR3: CANSNIGGPTDTQYF

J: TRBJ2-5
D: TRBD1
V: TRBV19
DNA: TGTGCCAGTAGTGTGGGACAGTACCAAGAGACCCAGTACTTC
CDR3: CASSVGQYQETQYF